This record looks at one T cell receptor beta chain sequence and its context. The data were taken from a study of blood T cell repertoires in COVID-19. Authors' processing steps: Amplification from reference gene primers served as the basis for estimated nucleated cell counts. Using immunoSEQ multiplex PCR, the repertoire was profiled, and TCRdb retains in-frame clones only, with some absent. Clone size and V and J calls were adopted from that table, with D and trimming inferred from the DNA. The data contain 200,000 to 300,000 clones, approximately 80% of them singletons. The source material was peripheral blood. The clonotype comes from a man in his forties with acute or convalescent COVID-19.

Here the CDR3 DNA reads TGCGCCAGCAGCCAAGAAGGTCCTGGGACAGGGATTTCGGGGGGCTACACCTTC. It yields the protein CASSQEGPGTGISGGYTF. The chain combines TRBV4-1 with TRBJ1-2; 9 bases agree with TRBD1. Germline V gene data show CDR1 as MGHRA and CDR2 as YSYEKL. With V trimmed by 0 bases and J by 8 bases, 16 bases remained unmatched. This CDR3 has 18 amino acids.